This T cell receptor (beta chain) was captured by sequencing in a study of neurological immune-mediated disorders. Regarding the study as a whole: The greatest TCR clonal expansion appeared in HTLV-1-associated myelopathy and the smallest, falling below healthy controls, in multiple sclerosis. Across subjects, no CDR3 amino acid sequence appeared in expanded clones of more than one subject, a finding that suggested private repertoires in all groups.

The unsorted libraries were generated from a total of 2 million PBMCs, which had been stored in RNAlater at -80 C. This clonotype was detected ten times or more. Its specificity is unknown. The team produced cDNA through 5'RACE using 10-nucleotide random UMIs. Each CDR3 protein gets one entry after TCRdb re-called the 5' RACE reads with MiXCR. Of roughly 80,000 distinct CDR3 sequences in the sample, approximately 17% were seen once. V was clipped by 4 bases and J by 4 bases, with 20 bases between them. The CDR3 runs to 17 residues. CDR1 and CDR2 from the germline V gene are LGHDT and YNNKEL (reference sequence).

Material: PBMCs. The TCR was taken from a woman aged 40 to 49 in good health. The rearrangement links TRBV3-1 to TRBJ2-1, with D maybe TRBD1 (6 bases). Here the CDR3 reads CASSPGVGRGIYNEQFF. CDR3 sequence (DNA): TGTGCCAGCAGCCCTGGGGTGGGCAGGGGTATTTACAATGAGCAGTTCTTC.